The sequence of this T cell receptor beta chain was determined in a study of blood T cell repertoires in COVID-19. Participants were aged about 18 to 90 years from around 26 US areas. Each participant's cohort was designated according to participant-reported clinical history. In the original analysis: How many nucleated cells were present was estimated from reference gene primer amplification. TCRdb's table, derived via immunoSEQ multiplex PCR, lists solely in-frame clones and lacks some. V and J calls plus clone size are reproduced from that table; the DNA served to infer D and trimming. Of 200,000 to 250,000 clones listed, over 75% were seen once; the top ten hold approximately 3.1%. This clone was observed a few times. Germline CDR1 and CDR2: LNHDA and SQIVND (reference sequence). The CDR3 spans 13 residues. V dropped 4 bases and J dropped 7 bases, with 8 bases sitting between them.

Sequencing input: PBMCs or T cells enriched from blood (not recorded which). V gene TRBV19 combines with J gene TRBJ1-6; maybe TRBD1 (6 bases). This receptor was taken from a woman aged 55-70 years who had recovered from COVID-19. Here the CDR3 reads CASSTGDNSPLHF. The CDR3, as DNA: TGTGCCAGTAGTACAGGGGACAATTCACCCCTCCACTTT.